This is a list of T cell receptor beta chains from one sample in a study of molecular identifiers for immune sequencing clone quantification. A single record per CDR3 protein comes from TCRdb applying MiXCR to the PCR reads. The table includes over 550,000 distinct CDR3 sequences, approximately 24% detected once. The sample consisted of naive CD8+ T cells from blood, with Jurkat cell RNA spiked in. Receptors originate from a human donor in good health. Some libraries in this study had Jurkat cell RNA spiked in. CDR3s include the opening cysteine and the closing phenylalanine or tryptophan. The D gene is left open where the match is weak. Size values are once, few and many counts, or a class for expanded clones, and some rows have none.

D gene: TRBD1; J gene: TRBJ2-7; clone size: NA; V gene: TRBV5-4; CDR3 protein: CASSPRDRGPEQYF; CDR3 DNA: TGTGCCAGCAGCCCCCGAGACAGGGGGCCCGAGCAGTACTTC
D gene: NA; J gene: TRBJ2-5; clone size: many; V gene: TRBV12-5; CDR3 protein: CASGFGGQETQYF; CDR3 DNA: TGTGCTAGTGGTTTCGGGGGTCAAGAGACCCAGTACTTC
D gene: TRBD2; J gene: TRBJ2-1; clone size: NA; V gene: TRBV20-1; CDR3 protein: CSSSGGRGYNEQFF; CDR3 DNA: TGCAGTTCCTCCGGCGGGAGGGGGTACAATGAGCAGTTCTTC
D gene: TRBD2; J gene: TRBJ2-1; clone size: NA; V gene: TRBV27; CDR3 protein: CASSLSLAGANEQIF; CDR3 DNA: TGTGCCAGCAGCCTATCTCTAGCGGGGGCTAATGAGCAGATCTTC
D gene: NA; J gene: TRBJ1-5; clone size: few; V gene: TRBV3-1; CDR3 protein: CASSQEAGRKPQHF; CDR3 DNA: TGTGCCAGCAGCCAAGAAGCAGGGCGGAAGCCCCAGCATTTT
D gene: NA; J gene: TRBJ2-3; clone size: many; V gene: TRBV7-2; CDR3 protein: CASSSGVVSDTQYF; CDR3 DNA: TGTGCCAGCAGCTCGGGCGTGGTTTCAGATACGCAGTATTTT
D gene: NA; J gene: TRBJ1-1; clone size: many; V gene: TRBV4-1; CDR3 protein: CASSQDAVATEAFF; CDR3 DNA: TGCGCCAGCAGCCAAGATGCGGTGGCCACTGAAGCTTTCTTT
D gene: TRBD2; J gene: TRBJ2-3; clone size: many; V gene: TRBV7-9; CDR3 protein: CASSLTSGSITDTQYF; CDR3 DNA: TGTGCCAGCAGCCTAACTAGCGGGAGCATCACAGATACGCAGTATTTT
D gene: NA; J gene: TRBJ2-3; clone size: NA; V gene: TRBV6-6; CDR3 protein: CASSSKETSLRGSDMQYF; CDR3 DNA: TGTGCCAGCAGTTCCAAAGAGACTAGTCTAAGAGGGTCAGATATGCAGTATTTT
D gene: NA; J gene: TRBJ2-3; clone size: NA; V gene: TRBV14; CDR3 protein: CASSPGHGYTDTQYF; CDR3 DNA: TGTGCCAGCAGCCCGGGGCACGGGTACACAGATACGCAGTATTTT
D gene: NA; J gene: TRBJ1-4; clone size: many; V gene: TRBV5-5; CDR3 protein: CASSRTDPNEKLFF; CDR3 DNA: TGTGCCAGCAGCCGGACTGACCCTAATGAAAAACTGTTTTTT
D gene: NA; J gene: TRBJ2-1; clone size: few; V gene: TRBV12-3/TRBV12-4; CDR3 protein: CASSAPGYNEQFF; CDR3 DNA: TGTGCCAGCAGTGCCCCCGGATACAATGAGCAGTTCTTC
D gene: NA; J gene: TRBJ2-1; clone size: few; V gene: TRBV7-9; CDR3 protein: CASSFSSPGENEQFF; CDR3 DNA: TGTGCCAGCAGCTTCTCTTCGCCAGGGGAAAATGAGCAGTTCTTC
D gene: NA; J gene: TRBJ1-1; clone size: many; V gene: TRBV7-2; CDR3 protein: CASTDNALGMNTEAFF; CDR3 DNA: TGTGCCAGCACCGACAACGCGCTGGGAATGAACACTGAAGCTTTCTTT
D gene: NA; J gene: TRBJ2-3; clone size: NA; V gene: TRBV27; CDR3 protein: CASSLLGTLSTDTQYF; CDR3 DNA: TGTGCCAGCAGTTTATTGGGGACTTTAAGCACAGATACGCAGTATTTT
D gene: TRBD1; J gene: TRBJ2-3; clone size: many; V gene: TRBV7-3; CDR3 protein: CASSLGQGATDTQYF; CDR3 DNA: TGTGCCAGCAGCTTAGGGCAGGGGGCAACAGATACGCAGTATTTT
D gene: TRBD2; J gene: TRBJ2-5; clone size: few; V gene: TRBV20-1; CDR3 protein: CSARDLTSGRVETQYF; CDR3 DNA: TGCAGTGCTAGAGATTTAACTAGCGGGAGGGTAGAGACCCAGTACTTC
D gene: TRBD1; J gene: TRBJ2-7; clone size: NA; V gene: TRBV11-2; CDR3 protein: CASSPPPRQGIYEQYF; CDR3 DNA: TGTGCCAGCAGCCCACCCCCTAGACAGGGTATCTACGAGCAGTACTTC
D gene: NA; J gene: TRBJ2-1; clone size: few; V gene: TRBV11-3; CDR3 protein: CASSRAKGLDPSYNEQFF; CDR3 DNA: TGTGCCAGCAGTCGCGCTAAGGGGTTAGACCCTTCCTACAATGAGCAGTTCTTC
D gene: NA; J gene: TRBJ1-5; clone size: NA; V gene: TRBV7-8; CDR3 protein: CASSPLVPALPILDQPQHF; CDR3 DNA: TGTGCCAGCAGCCCCCTTGTGCCTGCTCTACCGATCTTGGATCAGCCCCAGCATTTT
D gene: NA; J gene: TRBJ2-7; clone size: few; V gene: TRBV6-5; CDR3 protein: CASSPLSGGLEQYF; CDR3 DNA: TGTGCCAGCAGCCCTCTTTCAGGCGGCCTTGAGCAGTACTTC
D gene: TRBD2; J gene: TRBJ2-3; clone size: few; V gene: TRBV6-5; CDR3 protein: CASTAGSGLARIGTDTQYF; CDR3 DNA: TGTGCCAGCACCGCCGGGTCGGGACTAGCGCGCATTGGCACAGATACGCAGTATTTT
D gene: TRBD2; J gene: TRBJ2-3; clone size: many; V gene: TRBV9; CDR3 protein: CASSVGSSGVTDTQYF; CDR3 DNA: TGTGCCAGCAGCGTAGGGTCTAGCGGGGTCACAGATACGCAGTATTTT
D gene: NA; J gene: TRBJ2-7; clone size: many; V gene: TRBV7-9; CDR3 protein: CASSRTDRTYEQYF; CDR3 DNA: TGTGCCAGCAGCCGAACTGACAGAACCTACGAGCAGTACTTC